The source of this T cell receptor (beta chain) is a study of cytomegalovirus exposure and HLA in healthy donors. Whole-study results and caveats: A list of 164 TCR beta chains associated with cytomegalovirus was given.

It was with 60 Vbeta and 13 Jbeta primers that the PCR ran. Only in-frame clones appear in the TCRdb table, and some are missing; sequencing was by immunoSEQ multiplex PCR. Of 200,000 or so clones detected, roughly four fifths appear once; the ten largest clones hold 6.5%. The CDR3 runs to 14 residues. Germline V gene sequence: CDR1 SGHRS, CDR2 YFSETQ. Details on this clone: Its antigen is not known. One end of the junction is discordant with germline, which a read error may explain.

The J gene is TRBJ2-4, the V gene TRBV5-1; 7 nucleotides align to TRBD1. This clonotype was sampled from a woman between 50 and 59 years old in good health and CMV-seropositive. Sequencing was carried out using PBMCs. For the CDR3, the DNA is TGCGCCAGCAGTACCGGGACAGCAGAAAACAGTCAGTACTTC. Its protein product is CASSTGTAENSQYF.